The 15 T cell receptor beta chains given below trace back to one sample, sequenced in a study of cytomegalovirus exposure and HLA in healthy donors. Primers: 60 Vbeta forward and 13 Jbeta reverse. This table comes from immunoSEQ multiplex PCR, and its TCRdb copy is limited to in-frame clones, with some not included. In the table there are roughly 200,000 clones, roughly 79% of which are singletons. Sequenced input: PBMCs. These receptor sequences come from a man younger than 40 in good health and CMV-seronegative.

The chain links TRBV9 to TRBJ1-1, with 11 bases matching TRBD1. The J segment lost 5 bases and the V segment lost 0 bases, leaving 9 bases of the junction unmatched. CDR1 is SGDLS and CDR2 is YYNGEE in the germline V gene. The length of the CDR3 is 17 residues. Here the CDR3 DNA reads TGTGCCAGCAGCGTAGCTGGGACAGGGGGGGGGACTACTGAAGCTTTCTTT. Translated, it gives CASSVAGTGGGTTEAFF. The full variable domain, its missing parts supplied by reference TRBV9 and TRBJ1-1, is DSGVTQTPKHLITATGQRVTLRCSPRSGDLSVYWYQQSLDQGLQFLIQYYNGEERAKGNILERFSAQQFPDLHSELNLSSLELGDSALYFCASSVAGTGGGTTEAFFGQGTRLTVV.

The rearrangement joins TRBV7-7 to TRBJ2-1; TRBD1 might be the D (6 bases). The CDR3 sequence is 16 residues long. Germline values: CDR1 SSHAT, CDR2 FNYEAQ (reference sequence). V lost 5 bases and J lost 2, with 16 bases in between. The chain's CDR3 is CASSETDSLPYNEQFF. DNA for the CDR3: TGTGCCAGCAGCGAAACGGACAGTCTACCCTACAATGAGCAGTTCTTC.

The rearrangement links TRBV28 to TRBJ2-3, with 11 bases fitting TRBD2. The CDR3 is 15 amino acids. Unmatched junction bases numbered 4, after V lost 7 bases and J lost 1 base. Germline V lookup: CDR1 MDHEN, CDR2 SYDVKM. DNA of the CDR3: TGTGCCAGCAACACACTAGCGGGAGGCACAGATACGCAGTATTTT. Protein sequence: CASNTLAGGTDTQYF.

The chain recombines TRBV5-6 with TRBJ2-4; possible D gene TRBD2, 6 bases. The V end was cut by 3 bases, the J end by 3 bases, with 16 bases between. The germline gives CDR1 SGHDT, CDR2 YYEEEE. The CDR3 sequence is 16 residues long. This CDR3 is CASSSPQGGVKNIQYF. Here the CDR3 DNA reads TGTGCCAGCAGCTCGCCGCAGGGCGGGGTCAAAAACATTCAGTACTTC. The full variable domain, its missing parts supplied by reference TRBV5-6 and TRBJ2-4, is DAGVTQSPTHLIKTRGQQVTLRCSPKSGHDTVSWYQQALGQGPQFIFQYYEEEERQRGNFPDRFSGHQFPNYSSELNVNALLLGDSALYLCASSSPQGGVKNIQYFGAGTRLSVL.

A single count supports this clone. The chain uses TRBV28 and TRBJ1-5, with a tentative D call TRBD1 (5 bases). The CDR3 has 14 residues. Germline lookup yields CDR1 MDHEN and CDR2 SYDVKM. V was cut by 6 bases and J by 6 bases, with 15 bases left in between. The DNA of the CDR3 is TGTGCCAGCAGAACTATGGGGGGACTTCAGCCCCAGCATTTT. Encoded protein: CASRTMGGLQPQHF.

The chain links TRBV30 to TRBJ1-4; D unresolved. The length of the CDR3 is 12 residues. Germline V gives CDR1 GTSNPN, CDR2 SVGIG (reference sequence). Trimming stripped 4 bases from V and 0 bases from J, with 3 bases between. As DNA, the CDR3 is TGTGCCTGGACAACAACTAATGAAAAACTGTTTTTT. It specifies CAWTTTNEKLFF. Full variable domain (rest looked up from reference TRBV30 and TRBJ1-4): SQTIHQWPATLVQPVGSPLSLECTVEGTSNPNLYWYRQAAGRGLQLLFYSVGIGQISSEVPQNLSASRPQDRQFILSSKKLLLSDSGFYLCAWTTTNEKLFFGSGTQLSVL.

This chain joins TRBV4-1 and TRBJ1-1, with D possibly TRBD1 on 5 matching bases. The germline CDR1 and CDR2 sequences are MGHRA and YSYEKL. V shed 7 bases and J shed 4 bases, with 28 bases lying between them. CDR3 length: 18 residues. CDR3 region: CASNPRGGDSMTGTEAFF. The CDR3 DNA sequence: TGCGCCAGCAATCCCCGGGGAGGGGATAGTATGACGGGCACTGAAGCTTTCTTT.

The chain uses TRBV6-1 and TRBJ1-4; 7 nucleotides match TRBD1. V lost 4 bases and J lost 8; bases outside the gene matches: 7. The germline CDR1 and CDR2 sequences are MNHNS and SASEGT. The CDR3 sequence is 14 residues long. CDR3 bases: TGTGCCAGCAGTGTAAGGGGGCGCGGGGAAAAACTGTTTTTT. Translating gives CASSVRGRGEKLFF.

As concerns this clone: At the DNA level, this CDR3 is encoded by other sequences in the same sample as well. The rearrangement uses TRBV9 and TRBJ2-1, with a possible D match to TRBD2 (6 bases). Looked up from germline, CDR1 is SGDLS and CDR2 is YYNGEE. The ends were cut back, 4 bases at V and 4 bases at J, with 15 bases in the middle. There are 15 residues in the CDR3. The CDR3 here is CASSPQGGLYNEQFF. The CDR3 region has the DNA TGTGCCAGCAGCCCTCAGGGAGGCTTATACAATGAGCAGTTCTTC.

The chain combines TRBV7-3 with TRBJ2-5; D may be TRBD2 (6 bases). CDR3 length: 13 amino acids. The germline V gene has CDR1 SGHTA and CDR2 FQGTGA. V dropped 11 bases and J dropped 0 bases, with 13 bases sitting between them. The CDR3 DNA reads TGTGCCTCTTCGGGGGAGAACCAAGAGACCCAGTACTTC. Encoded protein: CASSGENQETQYF.

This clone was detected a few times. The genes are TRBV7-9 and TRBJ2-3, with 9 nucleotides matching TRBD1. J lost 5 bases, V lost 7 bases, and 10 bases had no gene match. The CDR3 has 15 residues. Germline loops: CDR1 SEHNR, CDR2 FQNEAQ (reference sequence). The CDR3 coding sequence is TGTGCCAGCACTAACCGGGACAGGGTGAAAGATACGCAGTATTTT. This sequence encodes CASTNRDRVKDTQYF.

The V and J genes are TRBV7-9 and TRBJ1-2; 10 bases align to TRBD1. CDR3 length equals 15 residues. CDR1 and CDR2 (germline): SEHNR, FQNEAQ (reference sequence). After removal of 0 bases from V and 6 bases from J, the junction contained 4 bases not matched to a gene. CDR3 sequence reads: CASSLAGTGANGYTF. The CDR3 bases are TGTGCCAGCAGCTTAGCGGGGACAGGGGCTAATGGCTACACCTTC. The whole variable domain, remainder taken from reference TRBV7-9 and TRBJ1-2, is DTGVSQNPRHKITKRGQNVTFRCDPISEHNRLYWYRQTLGQGPEFLTYFQNEAQLEKSRLLSDRFSAERPKGSFSTLEIQRTEQGDSAMYLCASSLAGTGANGYTFGSGTRLTVV.

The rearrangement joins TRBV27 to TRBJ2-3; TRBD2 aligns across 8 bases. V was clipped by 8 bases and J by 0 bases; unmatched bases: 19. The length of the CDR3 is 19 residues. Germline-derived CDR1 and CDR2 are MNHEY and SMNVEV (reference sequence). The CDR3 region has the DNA TGTGCCAGCGTCAGCCAACCTCGGGAGGGATACACTAGCACAGATACGCAGTATTTT. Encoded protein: CASVSQPREGYTSTDTQYF.

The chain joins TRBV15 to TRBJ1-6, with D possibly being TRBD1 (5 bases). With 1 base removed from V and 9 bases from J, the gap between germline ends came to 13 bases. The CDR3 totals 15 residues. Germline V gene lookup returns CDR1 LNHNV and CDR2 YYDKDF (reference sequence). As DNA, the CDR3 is TGTGCCACCAGCAGAGTTGGCGGGGGAATTTCACCCCTCCACTTT. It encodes CATSRVGGGISPLHF.

CDR3 DNA: TGTGCCAGCAGTTACTCCGGGACAGGGGTATACAATGAGCAGTTCTTC. Protein: CASSYSGTGVYNEQFF. The chain uses TRBV6-5 and TRBJ2-1; 10 bases map to TRBD1. The CDR3 is made up of 16 amino acids. Germline-derived CDR1 and CDR2 are MNHEY and SVGAGI. The ends lost 0 bases at V and 4 bases at J; junction bases unmatched: 3.